The present T cell receptor (beta chain) was sequenced within a study of PD-1 blockade in classical Hodgkin lymphoma. Study context: Patients were treated with nivolumab at 3 mg/kg, and this was given intravenously every 2 weeks.

Comment on this clone: Its antigen remains unidentified.

TCRdb's copy holds only in-frame clones and misses some; the assay was immunoSEQ multiplex PCR. Found here are 40,000 to 55,000 clones, around four fifths of them singletons; the top ten hold around a third. Time point defined: cycle 4 day 1 (C4D1), after less than 7 weeks of nivolumab. Relapse after autologous stem cell transplantation occurred in every patient, and brentuximab vedotin exposure varied. Each best response was a complete response, a partial response or progressive disease. This CDR3 contains 14 residues. In germline, CDR1 is SGHVS, CDR2 FNYEAQ. J gave up 2 bases and V 7 bases, and 7 bases lay outside the gene matches. Overall study findings and caveats: Diversity in CD4+ TCRs, unlike that measured in CD8+ TCRs, had risen significantly by C4D1. Relative to healthy donors, newly diagnosed patients reportedly had lower baseline TCR diversity, which was reported as lower still in relapsed/refractory patients.

The material sequenced was peripheral blood mononuclear cells (PBMCs), taken before the fourth cycle of nivolumab. This rearrangement joins TRBV7-6 to TRBJ2-7, with 8 bases lining up with TRBD1. This receptor was obtained from a human donor with classical Hodgkin lymphoma. DNA of the CDR3: TGTGCCAGCAACCCAGGACAGGGTCCCTACGAGCAGTACTTC. Translation: CASNPGQGPYEQYF.